This T cell receptor beta chain stems from a study of beta chain features in type 1 diabetes. What was sequenced were expressed TCRB transcripts, since all of the isolated RNA had been reverse transcribed. An average about 3.8 million reads came from naive, central memory and regulatory T cell samples. TCRdb's copy holds only in-frame clones and misses some; the assay was immunoSEQ multiplex PCR. Among about 450,000 clones listed, 11% were seen once. This CDR3 region has 13 residues. V was cut by 7 bases and J by 5 bases, with 16 bases left in between. Germline V lookup: CDR1 SQVTM, CDR2 ANQGSEA. The sample taken for sequencing was naive CD4+ T cells from blood. This chain uses TRBV29-1 with TRBJ2-3, with a possible D match to TRBD2 (5 bases). The origin of this receptor is a woman in her late teens or twenties in good health. CDR3 bases: TGCAGCGCCAAGGACGGGGTGGGAGATACGCAGTATTTT. It is translated as CSAKDGVGDTQYF.